The source of this T cell receptor beta chain is a study of naive and memory T cell subsets. Overall study results and limits: Gini index rose across naive, CM, EM and EMRA in CD4 and CD8. Over 95% of naive TCR sequences appeared only once after error correction, unlike memory subsets.

The beta constant-region primer was an equimolar mix of two oligonucleotides covering TRBC1 and TRBC2. The cDNA 3' end received a ligated single-stranded oligonucleotide carrying the SP2 primer and a 12-nucleotide UMI. TCRdb redid the calling of the UMI-ligation and nested PCR reads with MiXCR, one entry per CDR3 protein. The sample contains roughly 31,000 distinct CDR3 sequences, roughly 10% of which appear only once. The V gene end was trimmed by 5 bases and the J gene end by 4 bases; junction bases not matched to a gene: 4. The CDR3 extends over 13 amino acids. The germline gives CDR1 SGHTA, CDR2 FQGNSA. This clonotype appeared a few times. Its target is not known.

The V call is TRBV7-2, the J call TRBJ2-5; the match to TRBD1 covers 7 bases. The sequencing input was effector memory CD4+ T cells from blood. Sample subset: effector memory, CD45RA- CD27-. The TCR originated in a human donor in good health. The CDR3 DNA follows: TGTGCCAGCAGCACAGGGGTAACAGAGACCCAGTACTTC. Its translation: CASSTGVTETQYF.